This T cell receptor (beta chain) is drawn from a study of T cell repertoires in cytomegalovirus infection (dated by TCRdb to about 2019). Notes on the research overall: Donor HLA type was relevant to the analysis, as public TCR beta signatures indicated carriage of CMV infection together with the matching HLA type.

This clonotype was found many times. Its antigen is currently not known. No much larger clone exists at a distance of one base, and base qualities are not known. Reads for this sample came from an Illumina HiSeq 1500. The public reads were run again by TCRdb, first through fastp at Q25 and then through MiXCR, and only productive beta chains were kept. Each entry merges the rows of one CDR3 protein and shows their most common DNA and genes. A total of approximately 550,000 distinct CDR3 sequences appear in this sample, 15% to 20% of them only once. Around 25% of the sample is in the top ten clones. From its cysteine to its phenylalanine, the CDR3 spans 12 amino acids. Solely the CDR3 DNA is kept, with 36 bases framed from the first base. V is reduced by 6 bases and J by 7 bases, leaving a spacing of 12 bases between them. From the germline V gene (reference sequence), CDR1 is SEHNR and CDR2 is FQNEAQ.

What the study reported, not specific to this receptor: The ex vivo response was dominated by HLA-C-restricted CMV-specific TCR beta clonotypes, and the single most frequent clonotype in two of eight donors was supplied by these HLA-C-restricted clonotypes. In both this cohort and an independent roughly 360-donor cohort, the cumulative frequency of public TCR beta family members distinguished carriers of CMV infection plus the relevant HLA type.

Sequencing used CD8+ T cells from PBMCs. The chain joins TRBV7-9 to TRBJ1-1; D gene: possibly TRBD1, on 6 matching bases. The receptor comes from a human donor in good health (CMV status not recorded). Some clones in this sample may be carry-over from other donors' samples. CDR3 reads: CASRPGQSEAFF. The DNA reads TGTGCCAGCAGACCCGGACAGAGTGAAGCTTTCTTT.